This record looks at one T cell receptor (beta chain) sequence and its context. Its antigen remains unidentified. The data were taken from a study of Ad26.COV2.S vaccination and SARS-CoV-2 variants. Points from the study as a whole: Non-spike TCR breadth did not differ much between vaccine and placebo recipients. An underestimation of total T cell responses may have resulted from the TCR breadth and depth analyses.

Sample treatment: 19 received Ad26.COV2.S at low or high dose, single or two shots; roughly five received placebo; per-sample allocation not given. Sample collection was performed on day 63 after the first vaccine or placebo injection. In Boston, the donor was an adult between 18-55 years of age. Spike of the Wuhan-strain SARS-CoV-2 was expressed by an Ad26 vector, which formed the vaccine. The protocol was immunoSEQ multiplex PCR, while the TCRdb copy is restricted to in-frame clones and leaves out a portion. The sample records 350,000 to 450,000 clones, roughly 90% being singletons. Trimming took off 8 bases at V and 3 bases at J, with 5 bases between the two ends. The CDR3 has 10 amino acids. Germline CDR1 and CDR2: SEHNR and FQNEAQ (reference sequence).

The source material was peripheral blood, sampled in a trial of Ad26.COV2.S vaccine versus placebo. The source of this sequence is a person between 18 and 65 years old who received the Ad26.COV2.S COVID-19 vaccine or a placebo. The chain carries TRBV7-9 and TRBJ2-7; no clear D gene. CDR3 nucleotides: TGTGCCAGCGGGGACTACGAGCAGTACTTC. Its protein product is CASGDYEQYF.